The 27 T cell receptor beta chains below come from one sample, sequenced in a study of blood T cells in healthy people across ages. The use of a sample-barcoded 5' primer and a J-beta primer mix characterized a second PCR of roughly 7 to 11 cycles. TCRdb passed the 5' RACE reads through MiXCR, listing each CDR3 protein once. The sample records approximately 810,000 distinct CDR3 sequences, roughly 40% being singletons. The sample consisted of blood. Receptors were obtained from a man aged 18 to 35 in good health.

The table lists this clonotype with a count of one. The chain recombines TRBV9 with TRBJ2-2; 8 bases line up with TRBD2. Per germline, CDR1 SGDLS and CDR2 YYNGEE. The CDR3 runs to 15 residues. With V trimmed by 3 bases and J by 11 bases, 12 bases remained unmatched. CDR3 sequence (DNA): TGTGCCAGCAGCGCCAAATCCGGGGGGGGGCAAGAGCTGTTTTTT. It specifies CASSAKSGGGQELFF. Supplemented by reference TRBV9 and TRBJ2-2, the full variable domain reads DSGVTQTPKHLITATGQRVTLRCSPRSGDLSVYWYQQSLDQGLQFLIQYYNGEERAKGNILERFSAQQFPDLHSELNLSSLELGDSALYFCASSAKSGGGQELFFGEGSRLTVL.

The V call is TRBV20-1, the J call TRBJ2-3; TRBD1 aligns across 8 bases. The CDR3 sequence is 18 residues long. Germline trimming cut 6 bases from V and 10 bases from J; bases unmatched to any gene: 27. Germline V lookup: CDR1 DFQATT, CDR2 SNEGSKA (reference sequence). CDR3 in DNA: TGCAGTGCGCGAGTCCCGGGACAGGTTGTGGGGGTCACAACGGCGCAGTATTTT. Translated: CSARVPGQVVGVTTAQYF.

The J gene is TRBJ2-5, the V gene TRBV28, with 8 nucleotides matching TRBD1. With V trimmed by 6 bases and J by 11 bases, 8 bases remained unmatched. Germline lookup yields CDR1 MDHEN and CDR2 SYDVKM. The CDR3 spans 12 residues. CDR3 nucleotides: TGTGCCAGCAGGGACAGGGTTAATGAGCAGTACTTC. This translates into CASRDRVNEQYF. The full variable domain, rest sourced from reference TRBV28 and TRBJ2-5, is DVKVTQSSRYLVKRTGEKVFLECVQDMDHENMFWYRQDPGLGLRLIYFSYDVKMKEKGDIPEGYSVSREKKERFSLILESASTNQTSMYLCASRDRVNEQYFGPGTRLLVL.

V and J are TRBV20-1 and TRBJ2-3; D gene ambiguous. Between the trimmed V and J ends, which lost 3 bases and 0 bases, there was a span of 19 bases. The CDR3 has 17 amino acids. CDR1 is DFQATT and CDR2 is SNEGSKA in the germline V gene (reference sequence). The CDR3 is CSASPVNGGKSTDTQYF. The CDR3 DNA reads TGCAGTGCTAGTCCCGTAAACGGTGGGAAAAGCACAGATACGCAGTATTTT.

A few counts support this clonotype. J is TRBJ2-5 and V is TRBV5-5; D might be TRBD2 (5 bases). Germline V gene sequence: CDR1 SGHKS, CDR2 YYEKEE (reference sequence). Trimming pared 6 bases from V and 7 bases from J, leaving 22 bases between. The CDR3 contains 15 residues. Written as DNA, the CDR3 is TGTGCCAGCACCTCAGGAGGCACTCCGTTTGGGACCCAGTACTTC. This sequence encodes CASTSGGTPFGTQYF.

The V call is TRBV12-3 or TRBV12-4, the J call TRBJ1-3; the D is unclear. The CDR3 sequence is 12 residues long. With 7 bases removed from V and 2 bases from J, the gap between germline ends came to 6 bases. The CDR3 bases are TGTGCCAGCACCCCAGCTGGAAACACCATATATTTT. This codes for CASTPAGNTIYF.

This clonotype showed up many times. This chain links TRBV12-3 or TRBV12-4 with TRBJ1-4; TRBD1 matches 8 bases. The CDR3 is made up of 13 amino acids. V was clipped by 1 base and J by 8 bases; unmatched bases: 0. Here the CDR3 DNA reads TGTGCCAGCAGTTTAGACAGGGGGGAAAAACTGTTTTTT. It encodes CASSLDRGEKLFF.

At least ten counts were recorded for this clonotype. CDR3 sequence (DNA): TGCGCCAGCAGCCAAGAAGTGTCTAGCGCTTTCAATGAGCAGTTCTTC. Translated, it gives CASSQEVSSAFNEQFF. The chain recombines TRBV4-3 with TRBJ2-1, with D perhaps TRBD2 (6 bases). CDR3 size: 16 residues. V dropped 0 bases and J dropped 6 bases, with 15 bases sitting between them. In germline, CDR1 is LGHNA, CDR2 YSLEER.

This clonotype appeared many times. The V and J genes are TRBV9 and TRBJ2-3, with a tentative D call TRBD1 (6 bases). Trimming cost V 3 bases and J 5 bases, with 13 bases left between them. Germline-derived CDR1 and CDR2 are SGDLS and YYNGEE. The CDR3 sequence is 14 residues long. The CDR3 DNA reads TGTGCCAGCAGCGGGGGGAAGGGGGAAGATACGCAGTATTTT. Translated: CASSGGKGEDTQYF.

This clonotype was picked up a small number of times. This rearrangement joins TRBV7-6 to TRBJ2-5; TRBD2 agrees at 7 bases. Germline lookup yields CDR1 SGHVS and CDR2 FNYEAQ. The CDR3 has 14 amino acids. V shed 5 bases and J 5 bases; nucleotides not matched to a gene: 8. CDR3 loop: CASSPRTRRETQYF. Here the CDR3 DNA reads TGTGCCAGCAGCCCCCGGACTAGGCGGGAGACCCAGTACTTC.

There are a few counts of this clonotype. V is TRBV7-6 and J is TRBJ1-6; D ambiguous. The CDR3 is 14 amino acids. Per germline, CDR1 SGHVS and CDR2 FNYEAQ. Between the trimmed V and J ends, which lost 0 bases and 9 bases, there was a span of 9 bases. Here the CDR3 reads CASSLASEVSPLHF. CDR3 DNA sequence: TGTGCCAGCAGCTTAGCGTCGGAGGTTTCACCCCTCCACTTT.

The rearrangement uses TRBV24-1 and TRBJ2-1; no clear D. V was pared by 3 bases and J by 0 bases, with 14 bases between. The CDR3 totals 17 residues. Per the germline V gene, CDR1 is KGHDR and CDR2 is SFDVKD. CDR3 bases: TGTGCCACCAGTGATCCTGAGGCCAGGCGCTCCTACAATGAGCAGTTCTTC. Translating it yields CATSDPEARRSYNEQFF.

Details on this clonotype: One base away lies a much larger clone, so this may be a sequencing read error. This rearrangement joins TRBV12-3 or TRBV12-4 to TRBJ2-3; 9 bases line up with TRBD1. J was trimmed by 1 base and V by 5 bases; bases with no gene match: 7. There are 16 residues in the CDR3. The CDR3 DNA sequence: TGTGCCAGCAGTGGACGGGACAGGGAGTGCACAGATACGCAGTATTTT. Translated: CASSGRDRECTDTQYF.

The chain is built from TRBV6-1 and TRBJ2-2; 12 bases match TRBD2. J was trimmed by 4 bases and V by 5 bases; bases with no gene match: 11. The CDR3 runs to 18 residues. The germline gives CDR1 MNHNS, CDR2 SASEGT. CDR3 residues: CASSQRQLAGGLTGELFF. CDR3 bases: TGTGCCAGCAGTCAACGACAACTAGCGGGGGGCCTCACCGGGGAGCTGTTTTTT.

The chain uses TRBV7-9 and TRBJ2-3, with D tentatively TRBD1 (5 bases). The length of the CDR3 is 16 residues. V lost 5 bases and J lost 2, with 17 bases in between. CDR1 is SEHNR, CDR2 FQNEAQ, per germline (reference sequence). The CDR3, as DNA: TGTGCCAGCAGCGACCTGGGGCAGGGATCCACAGATACGCAGTATTTT. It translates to CASSDLGQGSTDTQYF.

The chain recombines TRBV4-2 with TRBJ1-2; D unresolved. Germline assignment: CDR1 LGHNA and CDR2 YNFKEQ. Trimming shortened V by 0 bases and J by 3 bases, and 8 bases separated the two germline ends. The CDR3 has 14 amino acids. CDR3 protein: CASSQETDHYGYTF. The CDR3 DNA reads TGTGCCAGCAGCCAAGAGACGGACCACTATGGCTACACCTTC.

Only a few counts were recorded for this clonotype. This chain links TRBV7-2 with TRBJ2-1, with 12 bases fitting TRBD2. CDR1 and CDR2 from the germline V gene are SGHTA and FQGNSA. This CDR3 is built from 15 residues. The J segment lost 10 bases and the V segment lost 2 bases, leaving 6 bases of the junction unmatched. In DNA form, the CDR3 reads TGTGCCAGCAGCTTATCTAGCGGGGGGGCCCAAGAGCAGTTCTTC. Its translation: CASSLSSGGAQEQFF.

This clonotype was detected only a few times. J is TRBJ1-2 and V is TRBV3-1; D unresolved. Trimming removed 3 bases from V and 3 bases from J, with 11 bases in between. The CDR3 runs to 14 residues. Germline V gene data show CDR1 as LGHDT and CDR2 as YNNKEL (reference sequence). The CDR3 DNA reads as TGTGCCAGCAGCCATTGGGCAGAGGACTATGGCTACACCTTC. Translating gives CASSHWAEDYGYTF.

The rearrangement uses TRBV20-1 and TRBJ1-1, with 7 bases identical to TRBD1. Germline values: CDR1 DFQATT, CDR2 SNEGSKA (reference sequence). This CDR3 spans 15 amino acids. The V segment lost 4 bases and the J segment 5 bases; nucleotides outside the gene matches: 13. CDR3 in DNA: TGCAGTGCTAAGAAGGGGGCAGGGTTGGGGACTGAAGCTTTCTTT. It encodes CSAKKGAGLGTEAFF.

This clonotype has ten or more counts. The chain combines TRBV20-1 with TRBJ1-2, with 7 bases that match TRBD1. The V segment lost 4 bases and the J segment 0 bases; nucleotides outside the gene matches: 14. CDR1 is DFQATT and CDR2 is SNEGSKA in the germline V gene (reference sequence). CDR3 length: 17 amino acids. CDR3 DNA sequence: TGCAGTGCTAACGACCCAGGGGGGACAGATACTAACTATGGCTACACCTTC. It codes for CSANDPGGTDTNYGYTF.

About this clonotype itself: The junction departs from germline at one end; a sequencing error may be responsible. CDR3 sequence (DNA): TGCGCCGGCAGTTTAAGGCAGGGTAATCGGGAGACCCAGTACTTC. It codes for CAGSLRQGNRETQYF. The V call is TRBV5-1, the J call TRBJ2-5; TRBD1 might be the D (5 bases). The CDR3 spans 15 residues. Germline V gene sequence: CDR1 SGHRS, CDR2 YFSETQ. Full variable domain (outside the CDR3, taken from reference TRBV5-1 and TRBJ2-5): KAGVTQTPRYLIKTRGQQVTLSCSPISGHRSVSWYQQTPGQGLQFLFEYFSETQRNKGNFPGRFSGRQFSNSRSEMNVSTLELGDSALYLCAGSLRQGNRETQYFGPGTRLLVL.

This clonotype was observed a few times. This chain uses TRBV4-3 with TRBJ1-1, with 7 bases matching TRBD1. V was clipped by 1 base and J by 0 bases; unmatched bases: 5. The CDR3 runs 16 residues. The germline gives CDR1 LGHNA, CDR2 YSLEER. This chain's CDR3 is CASSQALGQLNTEAFF. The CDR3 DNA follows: TGCGCCAGCAGCCAAGCCCTGGGACAGTTGAACACTGAAGCTTTCTTT.

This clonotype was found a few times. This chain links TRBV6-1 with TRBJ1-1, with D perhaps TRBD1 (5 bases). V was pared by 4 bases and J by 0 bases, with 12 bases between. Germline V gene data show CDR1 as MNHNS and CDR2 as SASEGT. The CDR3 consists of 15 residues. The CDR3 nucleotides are TGTGCCAGCAGTGGTACAAGGGGAGTGAACACTGAAGCTTTCTTT. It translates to CASSGTRGVNTEAFF.

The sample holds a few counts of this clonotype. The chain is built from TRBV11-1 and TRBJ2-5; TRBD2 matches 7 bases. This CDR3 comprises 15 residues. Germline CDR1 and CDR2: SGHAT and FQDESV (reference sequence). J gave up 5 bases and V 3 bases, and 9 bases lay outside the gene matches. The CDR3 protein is CASSFRGVEEETQYF. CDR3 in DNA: TGTGCCAGCAGCTTTCGGGGGGTAGAGGAGGAGACCCAGTACTTC. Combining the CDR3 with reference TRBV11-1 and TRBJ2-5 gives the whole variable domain EAEVAQSPRYKITEKSQAVAFWCDPISGHATLYWYRQILGQGPELLVQFQDESVVDDSQLPKDRFSAERLKGVDSTLKIQPAELGDSAMYLCASSFRGVEEETQYFGPGTRLLVL.

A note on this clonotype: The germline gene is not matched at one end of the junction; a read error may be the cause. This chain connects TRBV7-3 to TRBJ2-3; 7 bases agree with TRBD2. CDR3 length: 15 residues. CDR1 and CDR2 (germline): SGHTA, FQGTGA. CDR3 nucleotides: TGTGTCAGCAGCTTCGGGGGGAGGGAGACAGATACGCAGTATTTT. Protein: CVSSFGGRETDTQYF.

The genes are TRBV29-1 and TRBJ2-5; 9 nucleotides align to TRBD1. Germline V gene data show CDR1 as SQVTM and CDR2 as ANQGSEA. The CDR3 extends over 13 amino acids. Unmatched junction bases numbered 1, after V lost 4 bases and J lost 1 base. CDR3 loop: CSVGGQGQETQYF. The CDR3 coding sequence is TGCAGCGTTGGGGGACAGGGCCAAGAGACCCAGTACTTC.

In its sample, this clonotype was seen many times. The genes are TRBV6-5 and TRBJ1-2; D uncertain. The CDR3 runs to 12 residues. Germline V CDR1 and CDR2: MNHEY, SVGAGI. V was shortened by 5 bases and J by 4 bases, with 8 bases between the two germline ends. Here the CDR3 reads CASSPGTYGYTF. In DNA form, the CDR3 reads TGTGCCAGCAGTCCGGGAACCTATGGCTACACCTTC.